Described below is a single T cell receptor beta chain sequence and its context. The data belong to a study of monozygotic twins with inflammatory bowel disease. The CDR3 loop spans 13 amino acids. Per the germline V gene, CDR1 is LNHDA and CDR2 is SQIVND (reference sequence). The template switching step added UMIs that contained a 6-nucleotide sample barcode. No DNA is given; TCRdb re-called the 5' RACE reads and lists each CDR3 protein once. The table counts under 150,000 distinct CDR3 sequences; 2.4% lies in the top ten. The material sequenced was blood. The gene calls are TRBV19 and TRBJ1-1; checking the TCRdb D call of TRBD1 is not possible without DNA. This receptor was taken from a human donor with ulcerative colitis or Crohn's disease, or a healthy co-twin of an affected twin (not recorded which). The CDR3: CASSPRTGTEAFF.